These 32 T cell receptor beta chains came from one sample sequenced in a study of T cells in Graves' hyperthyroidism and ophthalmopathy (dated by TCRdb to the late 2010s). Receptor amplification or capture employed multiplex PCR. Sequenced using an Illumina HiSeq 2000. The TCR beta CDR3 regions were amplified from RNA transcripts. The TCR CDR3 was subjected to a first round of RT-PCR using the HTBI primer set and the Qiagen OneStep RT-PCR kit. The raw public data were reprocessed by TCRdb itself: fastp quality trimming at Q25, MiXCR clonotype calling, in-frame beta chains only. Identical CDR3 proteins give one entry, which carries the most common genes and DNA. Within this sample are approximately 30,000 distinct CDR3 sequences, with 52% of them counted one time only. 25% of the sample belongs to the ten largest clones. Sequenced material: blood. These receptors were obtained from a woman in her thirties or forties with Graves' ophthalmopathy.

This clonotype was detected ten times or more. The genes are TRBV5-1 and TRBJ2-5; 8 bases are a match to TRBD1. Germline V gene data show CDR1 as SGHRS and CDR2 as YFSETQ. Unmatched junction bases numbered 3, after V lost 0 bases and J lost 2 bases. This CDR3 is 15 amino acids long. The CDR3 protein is CASSLAGQAQETQYF. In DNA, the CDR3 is TGCGCCAGCAGCTTGGCGGGACAGGCGCAAGAGACCCAGTACTTC.

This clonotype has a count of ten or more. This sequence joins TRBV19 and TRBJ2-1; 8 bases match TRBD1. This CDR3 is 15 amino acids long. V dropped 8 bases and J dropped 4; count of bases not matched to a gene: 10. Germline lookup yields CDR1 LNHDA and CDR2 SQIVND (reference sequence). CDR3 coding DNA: TGTGCCAGTGACGAAAACCGACAGGGGTACAATGAGCAGTTCTTC. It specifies CASDENRQGYNEQFF.

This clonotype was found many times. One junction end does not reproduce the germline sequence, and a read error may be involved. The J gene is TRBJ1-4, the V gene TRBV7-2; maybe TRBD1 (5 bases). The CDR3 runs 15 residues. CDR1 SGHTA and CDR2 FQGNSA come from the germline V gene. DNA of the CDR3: TGTGCCAGCAGCCCAAGAATTAAGGGGCTGGAAAAACTGCTTTTT. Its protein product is CASSPRIKGLEKLLF.

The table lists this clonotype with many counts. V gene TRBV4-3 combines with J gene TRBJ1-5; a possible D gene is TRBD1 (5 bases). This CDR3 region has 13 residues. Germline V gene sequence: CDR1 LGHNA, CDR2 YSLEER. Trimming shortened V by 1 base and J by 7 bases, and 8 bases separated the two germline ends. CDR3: CASSQGRGQPQHF. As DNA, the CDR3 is TGCGCCAGCAGCCAAGGTCGGGGGCAGCCCCAGCATTTT.

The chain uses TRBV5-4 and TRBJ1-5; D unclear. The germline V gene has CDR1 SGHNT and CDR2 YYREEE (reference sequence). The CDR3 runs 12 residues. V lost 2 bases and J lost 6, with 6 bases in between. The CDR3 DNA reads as TGTGCCAGCAGCTTTGAGGGTCAGCCCCAGCATTTT. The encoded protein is CASSFEGQPQHF.

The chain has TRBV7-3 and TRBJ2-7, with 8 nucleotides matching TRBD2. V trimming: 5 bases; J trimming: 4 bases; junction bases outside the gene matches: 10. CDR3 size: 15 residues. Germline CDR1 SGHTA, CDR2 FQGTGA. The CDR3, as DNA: TGTGCCAGCAGCCGAGCAGCGGGAGCGGAGTACGAGCAGTACTTC. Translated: CASSRAAGAEYEQYF.

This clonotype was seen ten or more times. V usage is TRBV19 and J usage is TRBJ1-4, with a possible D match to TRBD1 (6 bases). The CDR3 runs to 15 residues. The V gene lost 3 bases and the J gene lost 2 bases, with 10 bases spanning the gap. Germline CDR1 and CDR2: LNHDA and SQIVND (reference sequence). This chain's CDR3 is CASSIGGGTNEKLFF. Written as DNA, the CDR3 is TGTGCCAGTAGTATCGGCGGGGGCACTAATGAAAAACTGTTTTTT.

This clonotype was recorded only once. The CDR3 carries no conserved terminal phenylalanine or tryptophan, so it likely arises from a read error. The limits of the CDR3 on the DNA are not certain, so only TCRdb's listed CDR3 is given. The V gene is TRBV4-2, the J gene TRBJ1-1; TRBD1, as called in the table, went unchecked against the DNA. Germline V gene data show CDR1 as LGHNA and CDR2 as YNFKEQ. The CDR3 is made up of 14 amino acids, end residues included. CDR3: CASSSQGSDTEALV.

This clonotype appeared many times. DNA for the CDR3: TGTGCCATCAGTGGACAGTACCAAGAGACCCAGTACTTC. This sequence encodes CAISGQYQETQYF. The genes are TRBV10-3 and TRBJ2-5; maybe TRBD1 (5 bases). CDR3 size: 13 residues. Trimming took 4 bases from V and 0 from J, leaving 6 bases between them. The germline CDR1 and CDR2 sequences are ENHRY and SYGVKD.

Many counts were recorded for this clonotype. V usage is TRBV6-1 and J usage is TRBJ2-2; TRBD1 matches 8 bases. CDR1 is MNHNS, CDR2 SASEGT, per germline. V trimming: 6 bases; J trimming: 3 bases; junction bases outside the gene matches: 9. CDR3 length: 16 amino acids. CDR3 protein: CASREYGTGHTGELFF. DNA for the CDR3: TGTGCCAGCAGGGAGTACGGGACAGGTCACACCGGGGAGCTGTTTTTT.

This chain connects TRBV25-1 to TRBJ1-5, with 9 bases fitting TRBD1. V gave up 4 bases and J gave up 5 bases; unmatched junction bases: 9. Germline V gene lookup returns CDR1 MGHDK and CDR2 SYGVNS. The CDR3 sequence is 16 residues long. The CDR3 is CASSGLQGAGDQPQHF. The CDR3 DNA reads TGTGCCAGCAGTGGCCTACAGGGGGCAGGCGATCAGCCCCAGCATTTT.

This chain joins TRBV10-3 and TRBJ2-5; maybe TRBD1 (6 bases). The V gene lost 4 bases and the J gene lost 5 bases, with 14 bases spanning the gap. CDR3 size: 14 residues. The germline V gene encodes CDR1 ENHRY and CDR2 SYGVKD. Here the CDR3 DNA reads TGTGCCATCAGTGGGGGGCCAGCGCGGGAGACCCAGTACTTC. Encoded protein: CAISGGPARETQYF.

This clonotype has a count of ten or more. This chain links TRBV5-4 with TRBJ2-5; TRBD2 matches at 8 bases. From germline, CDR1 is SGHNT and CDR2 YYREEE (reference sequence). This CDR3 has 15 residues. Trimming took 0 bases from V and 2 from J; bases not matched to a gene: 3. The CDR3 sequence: CASSLVGTRQETQYF. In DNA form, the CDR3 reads TGTGCCAGCAGCTTGGTTGGGACTAGGCAAGAGACCCAGTACTTC.

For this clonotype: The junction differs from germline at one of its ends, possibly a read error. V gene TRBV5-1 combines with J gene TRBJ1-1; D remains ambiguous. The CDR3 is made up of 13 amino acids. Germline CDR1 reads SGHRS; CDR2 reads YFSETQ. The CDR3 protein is CASGSEGNTGAFF. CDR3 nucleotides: TGCGCCAGCGGCTCCGAGGGCAACACTGGAGCTTTCTTT.

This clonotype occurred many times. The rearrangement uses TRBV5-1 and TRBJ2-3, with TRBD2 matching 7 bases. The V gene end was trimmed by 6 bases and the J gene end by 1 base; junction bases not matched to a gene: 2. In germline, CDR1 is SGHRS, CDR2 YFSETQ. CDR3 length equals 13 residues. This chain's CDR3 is CASKLAGTDTQYF. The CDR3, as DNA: TGCGCCAGCAAGCTAGCGGGCACAGATACGCAGTATTTT.

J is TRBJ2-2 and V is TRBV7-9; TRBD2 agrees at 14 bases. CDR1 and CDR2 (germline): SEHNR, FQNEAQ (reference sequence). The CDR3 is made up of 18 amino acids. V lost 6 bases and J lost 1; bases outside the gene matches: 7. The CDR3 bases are TGTGCCAGCAGTTCCTCCGGGACTAGCGGGGGGAACACCGGGGAGCTGTTTTTT. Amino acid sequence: CASSSSGTSGGNTGELFF.

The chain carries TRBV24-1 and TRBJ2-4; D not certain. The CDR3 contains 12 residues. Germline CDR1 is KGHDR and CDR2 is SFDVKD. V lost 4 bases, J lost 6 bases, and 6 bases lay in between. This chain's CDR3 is CATSDPLNIQYF. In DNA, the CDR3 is TGTGCCACCAGTGACCCACTAAACATTCAGTACTTC.

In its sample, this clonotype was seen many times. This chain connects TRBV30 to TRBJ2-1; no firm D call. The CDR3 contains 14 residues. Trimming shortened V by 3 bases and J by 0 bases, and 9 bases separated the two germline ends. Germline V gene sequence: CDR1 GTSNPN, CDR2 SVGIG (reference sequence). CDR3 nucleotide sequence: TGTGCCTGGAGAGCAGGTAGCTCCTACAATGAGCAGTTCTTC. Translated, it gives CAWRAGSSYNEQFF.

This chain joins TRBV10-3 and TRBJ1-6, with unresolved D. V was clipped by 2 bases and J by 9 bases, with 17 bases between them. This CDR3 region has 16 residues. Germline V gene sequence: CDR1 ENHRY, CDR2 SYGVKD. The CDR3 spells CAISEGRYTEASPLHF. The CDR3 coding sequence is TGTGCCATCAGTGAGGGCAGGTACACTGAAGCTTCACCCCTCCACTTT.

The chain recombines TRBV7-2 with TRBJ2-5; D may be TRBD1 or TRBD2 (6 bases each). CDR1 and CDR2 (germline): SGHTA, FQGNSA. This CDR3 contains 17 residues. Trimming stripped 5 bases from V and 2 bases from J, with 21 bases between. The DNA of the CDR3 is TGTGCCAGCAGCAGAGTTAGGGGGGCGAATTGGCAAGAGACCCAGTACTTC. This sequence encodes CASSRVRGANWQETQYF.

CDR3 in DNA: TGCGCCCCCAAGGAAGACAGGGTCAATTCACCCCTCCACTTT. Translation gives CAPKEDRVNSPLHF. The chain is built from TRBV4-3 and TRBJ1-6; the match to TRBD1 covers 7 bases. Germline loops: CDR1 LGHNA, CDR2 YSLEER. The CDR3 is 14 residues long. The trim removed 11 bases at V and 7 bases at J, leaving 11 bases unmatched.

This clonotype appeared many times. CDR3 residues: CATSRVSGSTGEQFF. Here the CDR3 DNA reads TGTGCCACCAGCAGAGTGAGCGGGAGTACCGGTGAGCAGTTCTTC. The V and J genes are TRBV15 and TRBJ2-1; 8 positions match TRBD2. Looked up from germline, CDR1 is LNHNV and CDR2 is YYDKDF (reference sequence). With V trimmed by 1 base and J by 9 bases, 8 bases remained unmatched. The CDR3 totals 15 residues.

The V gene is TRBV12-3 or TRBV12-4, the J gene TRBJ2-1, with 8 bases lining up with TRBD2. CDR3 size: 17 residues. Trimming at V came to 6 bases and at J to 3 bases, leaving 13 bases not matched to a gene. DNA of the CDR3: TGTGCCAGCAGCACGAGCGGGGGCCAGGCAGTCTACAATGAGCAGTTCTTC. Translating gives CASSTSGGQAVYNEQFF.

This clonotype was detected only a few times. The CDR3 region has the DNA TGTGCCAACCTCGACAGGGGGCGTAATTCACCCCTCCACTTT. Amino acid sequence: CANLDRGRNSPLHF. V is TRBV19 and J is TRBJ1-6; 10 bases are shared with TRBD1. The CDR3 is made up of 14 amino acids. The trim removed 10 bases at V and 6 bases at J, leaving 6 bases unmatched. From germline, CDR1 is LNHDA and CDR2 SQIVND (reference sequence).

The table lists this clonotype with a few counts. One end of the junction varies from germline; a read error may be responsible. This CDR3 reads CASTKGQYF. DNA for the CDR3: TGTGCCAGCACCAAGGGACAGTATTTC. This sequence joins TRBV5-5 and TRBJ2-7; 7 nucleotides line up with TRBD1. Germline-derived CDR1 and CDR2 are SGHKS and YYEKEE (reference sequence). The length of the CDR3 is 9 residues. The whole variable domain, filled in from reference TRBV5-5 and TRBJ2-7, reads DAGVTQSPTHLIKTRGQQVTLRCSPISGHKSVSWYQQVLGQGPQFIFQYYEKEERGRGNFPDRFSARQFPNYSSELNVNALLLGDSALYLCASTKGQYFGPGTRLTVT.

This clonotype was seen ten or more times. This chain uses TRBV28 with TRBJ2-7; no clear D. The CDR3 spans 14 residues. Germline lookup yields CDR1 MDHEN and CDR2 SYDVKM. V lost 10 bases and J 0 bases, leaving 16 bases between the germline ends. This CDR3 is CAIPPAESSYEQYF. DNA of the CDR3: TGTGCCATCCCCCCCGCTGAGAGCTCCTACGAGCAGTACTTC.

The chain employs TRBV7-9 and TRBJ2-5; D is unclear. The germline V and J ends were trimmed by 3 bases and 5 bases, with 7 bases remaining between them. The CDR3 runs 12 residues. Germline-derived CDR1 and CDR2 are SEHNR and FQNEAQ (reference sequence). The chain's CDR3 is CASSLPGETQYF. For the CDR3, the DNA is TGTGCCAGCAGCTTGCCTGGGGAGACCCAGTACTTC. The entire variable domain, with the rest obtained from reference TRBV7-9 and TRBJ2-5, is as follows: DTGVSQNPRHKITKRGQNVTFRCDPISEHNRLYWYRQTLGQGPEFLTYFQNEAQLEKSRLLSDRFSAERPKGSFSTLEIQRTEQGDSAMYLCASSLPGETQYFGPGTRLLVL.

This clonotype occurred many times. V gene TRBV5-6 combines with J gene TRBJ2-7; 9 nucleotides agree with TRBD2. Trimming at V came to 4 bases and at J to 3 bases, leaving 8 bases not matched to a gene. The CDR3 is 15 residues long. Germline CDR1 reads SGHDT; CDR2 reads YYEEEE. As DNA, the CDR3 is TGTGCCAGCAGCCTGCGGGGGGGGCCGGACTACGAGCAGTACTTC. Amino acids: CASSLRGGPDYEQYF. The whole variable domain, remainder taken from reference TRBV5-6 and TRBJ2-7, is DAGVTQSPTHLIKTRGQQVTLRCSPKSGHDTVSWYQQALGQGPQFIFQYYEEEERQRGNFPDRFSGHQFPNYSSELNVNALLLGDSALYLCASSLRGGPDYEQYFGPGTRLTVT.

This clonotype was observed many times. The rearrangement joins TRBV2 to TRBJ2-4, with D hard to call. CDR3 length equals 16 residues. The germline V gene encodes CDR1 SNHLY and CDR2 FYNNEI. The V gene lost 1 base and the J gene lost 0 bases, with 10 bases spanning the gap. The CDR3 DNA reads TGTGCCAGCAGTGAAGAGACGCTAGTAGCCAAAAACATTCAGTACTTC. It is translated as CASSEETLVAKNIQYF.

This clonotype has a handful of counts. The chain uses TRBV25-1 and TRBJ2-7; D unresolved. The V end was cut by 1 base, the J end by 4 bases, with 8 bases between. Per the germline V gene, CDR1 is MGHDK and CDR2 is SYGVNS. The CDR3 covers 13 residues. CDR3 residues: CASSEFGRYEQYF. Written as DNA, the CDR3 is TGTGCCAGCAGTGAATTCGGCAGATACGAGCAGTACTTC.

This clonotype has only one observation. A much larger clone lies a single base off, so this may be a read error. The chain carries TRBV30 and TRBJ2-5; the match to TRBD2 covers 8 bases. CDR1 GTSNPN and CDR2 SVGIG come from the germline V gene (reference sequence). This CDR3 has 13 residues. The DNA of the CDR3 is TGTGCCCGGAGGATTAGCGGGACAGAGACCCAGTACTTC. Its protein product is CARRISGTETQYF.

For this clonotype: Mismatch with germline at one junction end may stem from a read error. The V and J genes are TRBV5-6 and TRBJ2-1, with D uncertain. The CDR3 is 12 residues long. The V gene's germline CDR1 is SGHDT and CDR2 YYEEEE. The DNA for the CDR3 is TGTGCTAGCAGCCACAGTCACAATGAGCAGTTCTTC. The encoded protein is CASSHSHNEQFF.